This T cell receptor (beta chain) was recorded in a study of siplizumab effects on memory and regulatory T cells. Overall study findings and caveats: Relative to controls at approximately 30%, mappable alloreactive CD4+ clones exhibited a mean Treg-derived proportion of approximately 62% with siplizumab. Apparently key alloresponse contributors, naive T cells also seemed more diverse than memory cells.

Comment on this clone: Its antigen is still unknown.

Clones were read by immunoSEQ multiplex PCR, and TCRdb kept only the in-frame ones, dropping some. Of about 52,000 clones listed, about 97% are singletons. Germline CDR1 reads KGHSH; CDR2 reads LQKENI. V lost 3 bases to trimming and J lost 0 bases, with 7 bases between them. CDR3 size: 14 residues. The specimen was naive CD4+ T cells sorted from blood. This TCR was sampled from a human donor in good health. This chain connects TRBV18 to TRBJ2-3; D call uncertain. As DNA, the CDR3 is TGTGCCAGCTCACCGATAAAGAGCACAGATACGCAGTATTTT. Its translation is CASSPIKSTDTQYF.